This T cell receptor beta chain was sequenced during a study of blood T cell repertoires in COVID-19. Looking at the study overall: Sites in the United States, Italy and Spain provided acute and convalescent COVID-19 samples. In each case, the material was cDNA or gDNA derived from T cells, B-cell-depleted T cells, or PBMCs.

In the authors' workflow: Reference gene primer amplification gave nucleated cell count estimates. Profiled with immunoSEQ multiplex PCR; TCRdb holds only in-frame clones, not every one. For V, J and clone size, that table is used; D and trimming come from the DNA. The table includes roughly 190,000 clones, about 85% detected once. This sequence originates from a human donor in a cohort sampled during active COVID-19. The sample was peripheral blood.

CDR3 bases: TGTGCCAGCAGTGTGAGTGAGACCCAGTACTTC. It encodes CASSVSETQYF. The chain carries TRBV2 and TRBJ2-5, with D uncertain. Germline V gene sequence: CDR1 SNHLY, CDR2 FYNNEI. The CDR3 runs 11 residues. Between the trimmed V and J ends, which lost 4 bases and 5 bases, there was a span of 5 bases.